Given below is one T cell receptor (beta chain) in context. Looked up from germline, CDR1 is MNHEY and CDR2 is SVGAGI. This CDR3 is built from 15 residues. V was shortened by 0 bases and J by 3 bases, with 12 bases between the two germline ends. The entry originates in a study of shared clonotypes between healthy human individuals. Sequenced by immunoSEQ multiplex PCR; TCRdb stores in-frame clones only, minus some. The repertoire has over 950,000 clones, about 72% of them found once; the top ten carry roughly 0.83%. Source material: memory CD4+ T cells from PBMCs. Subset denoted: CD45RA-negative fraction. The chain employs TRBV6-5 and TRBJ2-7, with D possibly TRBD1 on 5 matching bases. This TCR came from a man younger than 35 in good health. Some clones in this sample may be carry-over from other donors' samples. This chain's CDR3 is CASSYSTDSNYEQYF. The DNA of the CDR3 is TGTGCCAGCAGTTACTCGACCGACAGCAACTACGAGCAGTACTTC.